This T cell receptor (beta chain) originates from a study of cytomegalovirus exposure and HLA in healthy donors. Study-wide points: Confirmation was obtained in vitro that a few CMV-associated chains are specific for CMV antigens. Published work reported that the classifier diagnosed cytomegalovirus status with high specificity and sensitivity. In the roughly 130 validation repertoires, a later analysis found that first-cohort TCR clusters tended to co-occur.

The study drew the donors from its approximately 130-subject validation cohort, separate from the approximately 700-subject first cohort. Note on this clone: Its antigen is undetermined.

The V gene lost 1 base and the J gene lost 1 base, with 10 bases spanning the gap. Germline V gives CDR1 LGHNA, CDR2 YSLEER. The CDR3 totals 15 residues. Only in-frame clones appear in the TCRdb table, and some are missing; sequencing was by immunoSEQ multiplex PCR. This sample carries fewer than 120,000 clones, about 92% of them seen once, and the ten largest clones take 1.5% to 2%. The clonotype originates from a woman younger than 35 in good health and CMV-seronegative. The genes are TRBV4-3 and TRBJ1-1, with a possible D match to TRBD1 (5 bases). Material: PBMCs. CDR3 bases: TGCGCCAGCAGCCAAGGGAGGGGTTGGAACACTGAAGCTTTCTTT. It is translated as CASSQGRGWNTEAFF.